This T cell receptor (beta chain) was recovered during a study of breast tumors, draining lymph nodes, adjacent tissues. Findings and limits, study-wide: Luminal-like breast cancer showed significantly greater tumor-nontumor repertoire similarity than basal-like breast cancer did.

Via MiXCR, TCRdb re-called the multiplex PCR reads, giving one row per CDR3 protein. The data contain more than 250,000 distinct CDR3 sequences, 30% of them seen just once; the ten biggest clones take up approximately 1%. Breast cancer patients provided tissue from their axillary draining lymph nodes. As regards this clonotype: Its antigen is undetermined.

The sequenced sample consisted of axillary lymph node tissue. This clonotype originated in a female donor with breast cancer. Some clones in this sample may be carry-over from other donors' samples.

DNA of the CDR3: TGTGCCAGCAGTGCAGCAGGGTACGGCTATGGCTACACCTTC. Its protein product is CASSAAGYGYGYTF. The rearrangement joins TRBV28 to TRBJ1-2; D possibly corresponds to TRBD1 (5 bases). Trimming cost V 5 bases and J 4 bases, with 14 bases left between them. The CDR3 covers 14 residues. CDR1 and CDR2 from the germline V gene are MDHEN and SYDVKM.